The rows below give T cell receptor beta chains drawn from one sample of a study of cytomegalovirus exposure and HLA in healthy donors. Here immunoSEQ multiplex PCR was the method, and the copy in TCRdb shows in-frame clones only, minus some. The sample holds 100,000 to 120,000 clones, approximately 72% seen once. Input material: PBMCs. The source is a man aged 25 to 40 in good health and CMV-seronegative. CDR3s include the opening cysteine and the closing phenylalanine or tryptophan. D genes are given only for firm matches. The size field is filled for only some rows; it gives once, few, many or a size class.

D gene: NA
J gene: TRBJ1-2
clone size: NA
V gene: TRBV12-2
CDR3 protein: CASRPSGRYGYTF
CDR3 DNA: TGTGCAAGTCGCCCCTCGGGTCGCTATGGCTACACCTTC

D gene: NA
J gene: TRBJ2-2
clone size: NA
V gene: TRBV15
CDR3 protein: CATSRDLAGELFF
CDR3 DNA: TGTGCCACCAGCAGAGACTTGGCAGGGGAGCTGTTTTTT

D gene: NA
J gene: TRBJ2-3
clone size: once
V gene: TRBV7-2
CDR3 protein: CASSLRLSGSTSTDTQYF
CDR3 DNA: TGTGCCAGCAGCTTAAGGCTAAGCGGGTCGACTAGCACAGATACGCAGTATTTT

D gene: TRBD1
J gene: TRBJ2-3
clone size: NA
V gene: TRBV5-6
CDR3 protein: CASSLPGQGSDTQYF
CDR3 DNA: TGTGCCAGCAGCTTGCCGGGACAGGGTTCAGATACGCAGTATTTT

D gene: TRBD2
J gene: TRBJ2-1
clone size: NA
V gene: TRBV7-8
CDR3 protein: CASSPKDLAGRWANEQFF
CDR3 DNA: TGTGCCAGCAGCCCGAAAGATCTAGCGGGACGGTGGGCGAATGAGCAGTTCTTC

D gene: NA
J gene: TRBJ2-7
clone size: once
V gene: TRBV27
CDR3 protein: CASSLSRGNSYEQYF
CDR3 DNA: TGTGCCAGCAGTTTATCACGGGGGAACTCCTACGAGCAGTACTTC

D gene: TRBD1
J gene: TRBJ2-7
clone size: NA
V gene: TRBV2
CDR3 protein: CASSRDSPKQYF
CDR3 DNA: TGTGCCAGCAGTAGGGACAGCCCCAAGCAGTACTTC

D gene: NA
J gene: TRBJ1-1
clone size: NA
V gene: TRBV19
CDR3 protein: CASSIRGGSVTEAFF
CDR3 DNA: TGTGCCAGTAGTATTCGGGGGGGCTCGGTGACTGAAGCTTTCTTT

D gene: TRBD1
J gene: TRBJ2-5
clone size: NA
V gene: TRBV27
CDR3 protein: CASSPPGGTGGFETQYF
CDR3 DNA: TGTGCCAGCAGTCCTCCCGGCGGGACAGGGGGCTTTGAGACCCAGTACTTC

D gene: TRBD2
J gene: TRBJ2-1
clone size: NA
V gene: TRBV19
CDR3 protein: CASSIVPGLAYNEQFF
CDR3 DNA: TGTGCCAGTAGTATAGTTCCGGGACTAGCCTACAATGAGCAGTTCTTC

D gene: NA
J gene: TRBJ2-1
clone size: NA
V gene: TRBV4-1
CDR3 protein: CASSTRQADNYNEQFF
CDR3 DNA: TGCGCCAGCAGCACACGACAGGCGGACAACTACAATGAGCAGTTCTTC

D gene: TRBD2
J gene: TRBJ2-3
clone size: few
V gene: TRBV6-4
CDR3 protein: CASSEAGGTDTQYF
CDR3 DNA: TGTGCCAGCAGTGAAGCGGGGGGCACAGATACGCAGTATTTT

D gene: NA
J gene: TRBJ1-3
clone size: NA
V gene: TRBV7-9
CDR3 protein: CASSLSVSGNTIYF
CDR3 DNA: TGTGCCAGCAGCTTATCGGTCTCTGGAAACACCATATATTTT

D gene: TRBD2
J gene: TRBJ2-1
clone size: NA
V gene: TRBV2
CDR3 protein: CASSERLAAYNEQFF
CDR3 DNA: TGTGCCAGCAGTGAAAGACTAGCGGCCTACAATGAGCAGTTCTTC

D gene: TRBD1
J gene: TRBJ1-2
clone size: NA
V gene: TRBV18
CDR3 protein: CASSPGTGGRNYGYTF
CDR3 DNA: TGTGCCAGCTCACCCGGGACAGGGGGAAGAAACTATGGCTACACCTTC

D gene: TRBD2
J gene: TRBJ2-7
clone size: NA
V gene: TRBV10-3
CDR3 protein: CAIKFSGGISYEQYF
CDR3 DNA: TGTGCCATCAAATTTAGCGGGGGGATCTCCTACGAGCAGTACTTC

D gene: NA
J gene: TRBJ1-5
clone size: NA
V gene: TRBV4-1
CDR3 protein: CASSQVASNQPQHF
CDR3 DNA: TGCGCCAGCAGCCAAGTAGCTAGCAATCAGCCCCAGCATTTT

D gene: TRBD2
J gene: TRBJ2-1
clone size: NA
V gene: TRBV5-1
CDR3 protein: CASSWTSGGTYNEQFF
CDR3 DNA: TGCGCCAGCAGCTGGACTAGCGGGGGGACATACAATGAGCAGTTCTTC

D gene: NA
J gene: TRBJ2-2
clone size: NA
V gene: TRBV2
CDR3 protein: CASSEWYGAAGELFF
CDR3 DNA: TGTGCCAGCAGTGAATGGTATGGGGCGGCCGGGGAGCTGTTTTTT

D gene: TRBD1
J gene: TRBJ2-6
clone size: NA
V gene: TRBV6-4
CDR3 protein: CASSVSTGAGANVLTF
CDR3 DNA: TGTGCCAGCAGTGTCTCTACAGGGGCCGGGGCCAACGTCCTGACTTTC

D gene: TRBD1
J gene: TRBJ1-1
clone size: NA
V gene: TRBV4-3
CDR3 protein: CASSQDRGGTEAFF
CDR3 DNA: TGCGCCAGCAGCCAGGACAGGGGTGGTACTGAAGCTTTCTTT

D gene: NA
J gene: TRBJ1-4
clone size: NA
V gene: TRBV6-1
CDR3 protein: CASSEYTDEKLFF
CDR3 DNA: TGTGCCAGCAGTGAATATACTGATGAAAAACTGTTTTTT

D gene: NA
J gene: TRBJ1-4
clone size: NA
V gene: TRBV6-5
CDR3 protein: CASSPLLGGGEKLFF
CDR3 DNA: TGTGCCAGCAGCCCCCTCTTAGGGGGGGGAGAAAAACTGTTTTTT

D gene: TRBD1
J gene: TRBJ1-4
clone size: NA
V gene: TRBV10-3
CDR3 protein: CAIRGEQGERGEKLFF
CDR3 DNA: TGTGCCATCAGGGGGGAACAGGGGGAACGGGGTGAAAAACTGTTTTTT

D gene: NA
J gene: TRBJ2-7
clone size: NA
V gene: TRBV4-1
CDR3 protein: CASSPPVGLGSYEQYF
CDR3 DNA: TGCGCCAGCAGCCCCCCGGTGGGGCTCGGTTCCTACGAGCAGTACTTC

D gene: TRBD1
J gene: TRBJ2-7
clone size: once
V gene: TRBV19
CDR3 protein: CASSMGQGTGLAYEQYF
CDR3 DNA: TGTGCCAGTAGTATGGGACAGGGGACTGGTTTAGCCTACGAGCAGTACTTC

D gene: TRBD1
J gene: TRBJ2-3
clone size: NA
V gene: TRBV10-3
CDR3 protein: CAIRTGQGNTDTQYF
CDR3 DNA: TGTGCCATCAGAACAGGACAGGGTAACACAGATACGCAGTATTTT

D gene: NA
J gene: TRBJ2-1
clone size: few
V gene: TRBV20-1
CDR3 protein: CSARGAGEQFF
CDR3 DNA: TGCAGTGCTAGGGGGGCCGGTGAGCAGTTCTTC

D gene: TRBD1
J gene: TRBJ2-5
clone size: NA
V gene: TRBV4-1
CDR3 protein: CASSRRTGGQTQYF
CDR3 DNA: TGCGCCAGCAGCCGTAGGACAGGGGGTCAGACCCAGTACTTC